This T cell receptor (beta chain) was obtained from a study of T cell responses to AZD1222 COVID-19 vaccine. Study-wide results and caveats: Per reports, nearly half of all spike-specific TCRs target regions that are unmutated in variants. Baseline seropositivity characterized only a handful of AZD1222 recipients. None of the repertoires were sampled until the peak T cell response had passed.

Timing groups of about 4 and about 12 weeks for second doses were pooled. Germline V CDR1 and CDR2: LGHNT, FRNRAP. Germline trimming cut 4 bases from V and 1 base from J; bases unmatched to any gene: 8. CDR3 size: 18 residues. Assay: immunoSEQ multiplex PCR; the TCRdb copy retains only in-frame clones and omits some. The data hold more than 95,000 clones, with 92% observed a single time. As for this clone: What it recognizes is unknown.

Material: peripheral blood, obtained 28 days after the second AZD1222 dose. The TCR was taken from an adult who received the AZD1222 COVID-19 vaccine. The rearrangement uses TRBV12-5 and TRBJ2-4, with TRBD2 matching 12 bases. CDR3 loop: CASGSHTSGRIAKNIQYF. The CDR3 DNA reads as TGTGCTAGTGGTTCCCACACTAGCGGGAGGATTGCCAAAAACATTCAGTACTTC.